The rows below give T cell receptor beta chains drawn from one sample of a study of beta chain features in type 1 diabetes. Only in-frame clones appear in the TCRdb table, and some are missing; sequencing was by immunoSEQ multiplex PCR. The table has about 150,000 clones, less than 9.5% seen once. The sequenced sample was central memory CD4+ T cells from blood. Every receptor here comes from a man younger than 35 in good health. CDR3s include the opening cysteine and the closing phenylalanine or tryptophan. A D gene is named only where the DNA matches it firmly. Clone size appears in some rows only: once, few, many, or a class for an expanded clone.

J | V | size | D | CDR3 | DNA
TRBJ2-1 | TRBV7-2 | . | TRBD2 | CASRGTSGGSYNEQFF | TGTGCCAGCAGAGGGACTAGCGGGGGCTCCTACAATGAGCAGTTCTTC
TRBJ2-5 | TRBV28 | . | . | CASSLRGETQYF | TGTGCCAGCAGTTTACGGGGTGAGACCCAGTACTTC
TRBJ1-2 | TRBV29-1 | . | . | CSGWTVDYGYTF | TGCAGCGGCTGGACAGTGGACTATGGCTACACCTTC
TRBJ1-5 | TRBV28 | . | TRBD1 | CASSPNTGTGFNQPQHF | TGTGCCAGCAGTCCAAATACCGGGACAGGGTTTAATCAGCCCCAGCATTTT
TRBJ2-3 | TRBV2 | . | TRBD2 | CASSRLAGVLDTQYF | TGTGCCAGCAGTAGACTAGCGGGAGTTTTGGATACGCAGTATTTT
TRBJ2-5 | TRBV11-2 | few | . | CASSLFRAGARETQYF | TGTGCCAGCAGCTTATTCCGGGCAGGGGCAAGGGAGACCCAGTACTTC
TRBJ2-3 | TRBV19 | few | TRBD1 | CASSQRGRNTDTQYF | TGTGCCAGTAGTCAAAGGGGGCGAAACACAGATACGCAGTATTTT
TRBJ2-7 | TRBV7-2 | many | . | CASSFGKGMGQYF | TGTGCCAGCAGCTTTGGGAAGGGGATGGGGCAGTACTTC
TRBJ2-2 | TRBV30 | . | TRBD2 | CAWTPTSGGAGELFF | TGTGCCTGGACCCCAACTAGCGGGGGGGCCGGGGAGCTGTTTTTT
TRBJ2-1 | TRBV6-5 | . | TRBD2 | CASSYSASGNNEQFF | TGTGCCAGCAGTTACTCGGCTAGCGGAAACAATGAGCAGTTCTTC
TRBJ1-3 | TRBV2 | . | . | CASSTGLRTGNTIYF | TGTGCCAGCAGTACGGGATTACGCACTGGAAACACCATATATTTT
TRBJ1-4 | TRBV5-4 | few | TRBD1 | CASSSGTGYEKLFF | TGTGCCAGCAGCTCCGGGACAGGGTATGAAAAACTGTTTTTT
TRBJ2-4 | TRBV19 | . | TRBD1 | CASIPGQGAQVQYF | TGTGCCAGTATCCCGGGACAGGGGGCCCAGGTTCAGTACTTC
TRBJ2-2 | TRBV4-3 | many | . | CASSQVVDTGELFF | TGCGCCAGCAGCCAAGTAGTTGACACCGGGGAGCTGTTTTTT
TRBJ2-6 | TRBV7-9 | few | . | CASSRRSSGANVLTF | TGTGCCAGCAGCCGTCGGTCCTCTGGGGCCAACGTCCTGACTTTC
TRBJ2-3 | TRBV9 | few | TRBD1 | CASSGGTALGTDTQYF | TGTGCCAGCAGCGGGGGGACAGCGCTTGGCACAGATACGCAGTATTTT
TRBJ2-7 | TRBV14 | few | . | CASTPGLHEQYF | TGTGCCAGCACCCCAGGATTACACGAGCAGTACTTC
TRBJ2-3 | TRBV7-3 | . | . | CASSLGLYSTDTQYF | TGTGCCAGCAGCTTGGGACTCTATAGCACAGATACGCAGTATTTT
TRBJ2-3 | TRBV29-1 | many | . | CSVEETRGTQYF | TGCAGCGTTGAAGAGACTAGAGGGACGCAGTATTTT
TRBJ1-4 | TRBV28 | few | . | CASRTGNEKLFF | TGTGCCAGCAGGACCGGGAATGAAAAACTGTTTTTT
TRBJ2-3 | TRBV7-2 | few | . | CASSGRGGDTQYF | TGTGCCAGCAGCGGCCGCGGAGGAGATACGCAGTATTTT
TRBJ1-2 | TRBV5-1 | . | . | CASSLDTGANYGYTF | TGCGCCAGCAGCTTGGATACGGGAGCTAACTATGGCTACACCTTC
TRBJ1-2 | TRBV18 | . | TRBD1 | CASSPYGTENYGYTF | TGTGCCAGCTCACCATACGGGACAGAGAACTATGGCTACACCTTC
TRBJ2-1 | TRBV28 | few | TRBD2 | CASSFEREYNEQFF | TGTGCCAGCAGTTTTGAGCGGGAGTACAATGAGCAGTTCTTC
TRBJ2-1 | TRBV7-3 | few | TRBD1 | CASSSWGSQGARRNNEQFF | TGTGCCAGCAGCTCATGGGGGTCGCAGGGGGCGCGAAGGAACAATGAGCAGTTCTTC
TRBJ2-5 | TRBV5-4 | . | . | CASSFSGDETQYF | TGTGCCAGCAGCTTTTCGGGAGACGAGACCCAGTACTTC
TRBJ2-4 | TRBV6-1 | many | TRBD2 | CASSEASGTKNIQYF | TGTGCCAGCAGTGAAGCTAGCGGGACCAAAAACATTCAGTACTTC
TRBJ2-5 | TRBV7-2 | . | TRBD2 | CASSLALAGYQETQYF | TGTGCCAGCAGCTTAGCGCTAGCGGGGTACCAAGAGACCCAGTACTTC
TRBJ2-3 | TRBV28 | many | . | CASSQGGVTQYF | TGTGCCAGCAGCCAAGGCGGGGTTACGCAGTATTTT
TRBJ1-1 | TRBV7-3 | many | . | CASSINKNTEAFF | TGTGCCAGCAGCATAAACAAGAACACTGAAGCTTTCTTT
TRBJ1-2 | TRBV30 | . | TRBD1 | CAWSETGDGYTF | TGTGCCTGGTCAGAGACAGGGGATGGCTACACCTTC
TRBJ1-5 | TRBV18 | . | TRBD1 | CASSPSTGGGQQPQHF | TGTGCCAGCTCACCCTCGACAGGGGGCGGTCAACAGCCCCAGCATTTT